This T cell receptor (beta chain) comes out of a study of T cell changes during pregnancy in multiple sclerosis. Only in-frame clones appear in the TCRdb table, and some are missing; sequencing was by immunoSEQ multiplex PCR. Here the sample spans 40,000 to 45,000 clones, 80% to 90% being singletons. Trimming at V came to 5 bases and at J to 2 bases, leaving 4 bases not matched to a gene. The CDR3 runs to 14 residues. Germline CDR1 is SGHAT and CDR2 is FQDESV (reference sequence). The input for sequencing was CD4+ T cells from peripheral blood mononuclear cells, taken in the first trimester of pregnancy. The rearrangement links TRBV11-1 to TRBJ2-7, with 9 positions matching TRBD1. The sequence was obtained from a female donor with multiple sclerosis, enrolled in a pregnancy study. CDR3 DNA sequence: TGTGCCAGCAGCCTCAGGGACAGGGCCTACGAGCAGTACTTC. Translation gives CASSLRDRAYEQYF.